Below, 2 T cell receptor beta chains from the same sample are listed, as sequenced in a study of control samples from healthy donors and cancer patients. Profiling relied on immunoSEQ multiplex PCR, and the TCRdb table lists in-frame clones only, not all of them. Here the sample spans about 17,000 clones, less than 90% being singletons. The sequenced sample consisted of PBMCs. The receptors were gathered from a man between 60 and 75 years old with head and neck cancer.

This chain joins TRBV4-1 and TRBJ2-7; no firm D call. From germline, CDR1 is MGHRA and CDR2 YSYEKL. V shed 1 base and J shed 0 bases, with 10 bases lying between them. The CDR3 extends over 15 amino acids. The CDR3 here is CASSQGIGNSYEQYF. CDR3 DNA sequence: TGCGCCAGCAGCCAAGGGATCGGCAACTCCTACGAGCAGTACTTC.

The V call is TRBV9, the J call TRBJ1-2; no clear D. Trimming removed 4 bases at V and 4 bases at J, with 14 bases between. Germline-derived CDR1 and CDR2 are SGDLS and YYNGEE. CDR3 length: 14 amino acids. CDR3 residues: CASSPAVMSYGYTF. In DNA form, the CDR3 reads TGTGCCAGCAGCCCCGCTGTAATGTCCTATGGCTACACCTTC.